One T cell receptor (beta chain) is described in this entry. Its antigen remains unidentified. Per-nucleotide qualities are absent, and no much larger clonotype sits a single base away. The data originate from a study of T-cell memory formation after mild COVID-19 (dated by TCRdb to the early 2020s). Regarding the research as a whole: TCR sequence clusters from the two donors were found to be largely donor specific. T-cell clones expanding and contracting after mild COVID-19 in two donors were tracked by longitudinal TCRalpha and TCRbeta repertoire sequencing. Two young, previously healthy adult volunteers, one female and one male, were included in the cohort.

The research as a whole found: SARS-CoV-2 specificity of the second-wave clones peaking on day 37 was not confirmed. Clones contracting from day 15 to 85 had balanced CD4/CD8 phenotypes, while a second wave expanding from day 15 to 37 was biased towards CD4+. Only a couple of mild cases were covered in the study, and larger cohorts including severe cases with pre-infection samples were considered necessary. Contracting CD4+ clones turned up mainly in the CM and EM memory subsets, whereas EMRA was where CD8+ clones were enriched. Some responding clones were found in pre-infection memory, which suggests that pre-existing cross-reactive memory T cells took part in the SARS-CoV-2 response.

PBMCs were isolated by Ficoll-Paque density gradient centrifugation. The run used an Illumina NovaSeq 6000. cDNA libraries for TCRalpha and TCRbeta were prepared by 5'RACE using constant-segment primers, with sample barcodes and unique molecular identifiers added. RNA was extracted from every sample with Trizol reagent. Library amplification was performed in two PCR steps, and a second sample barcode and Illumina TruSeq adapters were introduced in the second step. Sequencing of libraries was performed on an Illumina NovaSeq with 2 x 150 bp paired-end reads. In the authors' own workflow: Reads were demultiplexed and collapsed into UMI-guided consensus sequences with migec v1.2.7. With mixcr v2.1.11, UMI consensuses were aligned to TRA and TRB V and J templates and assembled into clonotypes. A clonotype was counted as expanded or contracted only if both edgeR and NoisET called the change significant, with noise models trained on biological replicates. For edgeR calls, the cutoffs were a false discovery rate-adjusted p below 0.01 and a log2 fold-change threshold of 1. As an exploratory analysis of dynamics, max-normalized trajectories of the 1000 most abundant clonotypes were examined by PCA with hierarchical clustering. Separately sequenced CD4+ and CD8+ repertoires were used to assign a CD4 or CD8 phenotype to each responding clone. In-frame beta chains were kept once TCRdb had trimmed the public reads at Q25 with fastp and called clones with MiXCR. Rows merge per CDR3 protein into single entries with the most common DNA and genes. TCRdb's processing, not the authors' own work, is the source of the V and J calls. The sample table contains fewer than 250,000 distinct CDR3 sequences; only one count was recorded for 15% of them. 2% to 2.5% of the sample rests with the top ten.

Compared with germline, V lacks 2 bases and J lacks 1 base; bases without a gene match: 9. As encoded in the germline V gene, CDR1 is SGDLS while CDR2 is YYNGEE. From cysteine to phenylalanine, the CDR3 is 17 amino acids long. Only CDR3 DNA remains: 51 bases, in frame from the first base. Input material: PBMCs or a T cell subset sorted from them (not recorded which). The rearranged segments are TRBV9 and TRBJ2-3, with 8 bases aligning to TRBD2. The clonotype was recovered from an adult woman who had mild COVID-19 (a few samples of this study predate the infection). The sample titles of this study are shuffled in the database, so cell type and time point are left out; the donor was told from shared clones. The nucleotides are TGTGCCAGCAGCGTGTCGGGTGGTAGCGGGGGCACAGATACGCAGTATTTT. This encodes CASSVSGGSGGTDTQYF.